This TCR beta chain was found in a study of early T cells in non-severe SARS-CoV-2 infection. Overall study context: Chains stayed unpaired after sequencing of bulk RNA from unsorted whole blood. The study, taken as a whole, reports: VDJdb-based matching was biased toward anti-spike CD8 responses and missed private and CD4 specificities.

A remark on this clonotype: Its antigen is not known.

Individual cDNA molecules were tagged with unique molecular identifiers, the study reported. TCRdb re-derived calls from the 5' RACE reads in MiXCR, one entry per CDR3 protein. The sample includes approximately 77,000 distinct CDR3 sequences, around 15% of them seen just once. Germline V gene sequence: CDR1 SGDLS, CDR2 YYNGEE. Trimming shortened V by 0 bases and J by 5 bases, and 9 bases separated the two germline ends. This CDR3 has 13 residues. Sequenced material: whole blood. The sequence was collected from an adult who was a healthcare worker with PCR-confirmed SARS-CoV-2 infection or an uninfected control (not recorded which). The chain uses TRBV9 and TRBJ2-7; perhaps TRBD1 as D (5 bases). The DNA for the CDR3 is TGTGCCAGCAGCGTAGCAGGGATCCACGAGCAGTACTTC. Residues: CASSVAGIHEQYF.